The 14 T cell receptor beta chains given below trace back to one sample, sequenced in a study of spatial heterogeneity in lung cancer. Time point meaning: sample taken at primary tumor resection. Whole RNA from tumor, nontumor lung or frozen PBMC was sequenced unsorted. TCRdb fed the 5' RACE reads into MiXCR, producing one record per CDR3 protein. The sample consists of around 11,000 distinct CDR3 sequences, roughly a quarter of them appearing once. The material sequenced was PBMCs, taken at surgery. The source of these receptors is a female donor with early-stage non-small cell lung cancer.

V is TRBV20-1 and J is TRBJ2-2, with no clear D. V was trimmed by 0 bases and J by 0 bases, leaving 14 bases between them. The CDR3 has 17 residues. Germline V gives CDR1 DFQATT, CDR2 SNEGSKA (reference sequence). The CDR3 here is CSARDGRKFANTGELFF. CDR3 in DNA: TGCAGTGCTAGAGATGGCAGAAAGTTCGCGAACACCGGGGAGCTGTTTTTT.

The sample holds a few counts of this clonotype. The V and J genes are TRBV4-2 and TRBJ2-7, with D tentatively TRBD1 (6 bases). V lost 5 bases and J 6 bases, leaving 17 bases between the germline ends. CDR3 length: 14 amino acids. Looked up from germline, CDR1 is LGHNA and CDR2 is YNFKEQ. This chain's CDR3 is CASSGPGDSSEQYF. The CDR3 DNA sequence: TGTGCCAGCAGCGGCCCAGGGGATTCGAGCGAGCAGTACTTC.

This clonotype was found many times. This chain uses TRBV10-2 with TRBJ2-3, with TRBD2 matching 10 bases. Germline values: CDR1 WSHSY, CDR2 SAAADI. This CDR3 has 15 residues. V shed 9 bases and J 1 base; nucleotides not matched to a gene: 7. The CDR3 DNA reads TGCGCCAGTGTCGACGGGACTAGCGGCACAGATACGCAGTATTTT. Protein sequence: CASVDGTSGTDTQYF.

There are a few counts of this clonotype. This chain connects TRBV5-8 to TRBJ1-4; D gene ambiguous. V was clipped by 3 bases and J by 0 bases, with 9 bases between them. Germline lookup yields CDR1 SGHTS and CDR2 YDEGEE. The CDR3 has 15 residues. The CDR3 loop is CASSSPSATNEKLFF. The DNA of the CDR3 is TGTGCCAGCAGCTCCCCAAGTGCAACTAATGAAAAACTGTTTTTT.

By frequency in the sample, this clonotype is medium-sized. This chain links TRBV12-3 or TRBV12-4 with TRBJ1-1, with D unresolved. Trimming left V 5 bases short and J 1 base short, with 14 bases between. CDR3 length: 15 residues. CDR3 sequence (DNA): TGTGCCAGCAGTCCCTTGGCCCTGAGGAACACTGAAGCTTTCTTT. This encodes CASSPLALRNTEAFF.

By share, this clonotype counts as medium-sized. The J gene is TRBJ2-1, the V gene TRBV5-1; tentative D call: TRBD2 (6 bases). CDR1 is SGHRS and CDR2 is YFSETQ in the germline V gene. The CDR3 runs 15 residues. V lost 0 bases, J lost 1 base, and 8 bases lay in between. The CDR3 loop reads CASSLGSGSYNEQFF. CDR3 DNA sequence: TGCGCCAGCAGCTTGGGGAGCGGGTCCTACAATGAGCAGTTCTTC. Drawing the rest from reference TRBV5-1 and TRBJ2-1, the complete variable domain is KAGVTQTPRYLIKTRGQQVTLSCSPISGHRSVSWYQQTPGQGLQFLFEYFSETQRNKGNFPGRFSGRQFSNSRSEMNVSTLELGDSALYLCASSLGSGSYNEQFFGPGTRLTVL.

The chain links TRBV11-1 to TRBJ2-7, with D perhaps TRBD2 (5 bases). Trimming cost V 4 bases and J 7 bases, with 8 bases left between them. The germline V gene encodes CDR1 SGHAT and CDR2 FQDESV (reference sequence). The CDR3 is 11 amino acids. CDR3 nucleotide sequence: TGTGCCAGCAGCTCGCGGACTGAGCAGTACTTC. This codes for CASSSRTEQYF.

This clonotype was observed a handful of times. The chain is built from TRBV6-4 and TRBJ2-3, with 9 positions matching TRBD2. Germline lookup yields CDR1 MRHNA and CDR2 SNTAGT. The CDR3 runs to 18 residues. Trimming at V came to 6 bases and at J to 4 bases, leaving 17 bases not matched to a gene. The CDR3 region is CASSRAPSGRRRADTQYF. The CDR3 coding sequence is TGTGCCAGCAGCAGGGCTCCCAGCGGGAGGAGAAGGGCAGATACGCAGTATTTT.

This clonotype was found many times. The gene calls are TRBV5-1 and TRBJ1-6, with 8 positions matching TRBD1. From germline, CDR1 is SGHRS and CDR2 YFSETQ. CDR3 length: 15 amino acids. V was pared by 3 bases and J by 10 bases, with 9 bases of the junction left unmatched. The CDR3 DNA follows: TGCGCCAGCAGCTCTCGGACAGGGACTGGATCACCCCTCCACTTT. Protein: CASSSRTGTGSPLHF. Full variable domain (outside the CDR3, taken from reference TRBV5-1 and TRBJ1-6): KAGVTQTPRYLIKTRGQQVTLSCSPISGHRSVSWYQQTPGQGLQFLFEYFSETQRNKGNFPGRFSGRQFSNSRSEMNVSTLELGDSALYLCASSSRTGTGSPLHFGNGTRLTVT.

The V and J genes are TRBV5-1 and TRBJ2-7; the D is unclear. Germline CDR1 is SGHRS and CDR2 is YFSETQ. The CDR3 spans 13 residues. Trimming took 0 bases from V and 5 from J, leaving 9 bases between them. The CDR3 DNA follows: TGCGCCAGCAGCTTGGGGGCCTTCGACGAGCAGTACTTC. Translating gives CASSLGAFDEQYF.

DNA of the CDR3: TGTGCCAGCAGCCAAGATGTAATGTACGCGGGGAATCAGCCCCAGCATTTT. Translating gives CASSQDVMYAGNQPQHF. This chain links TRBV4-2 with TRBJ1-5; no clear D gene. Per germline, CDR1 LGHNA and CDR2 YNFKEQ. The CDR3 sequence is 17 residues long. V gave up 0 bases and J gave up 4 bases, with 16 bases separating them.

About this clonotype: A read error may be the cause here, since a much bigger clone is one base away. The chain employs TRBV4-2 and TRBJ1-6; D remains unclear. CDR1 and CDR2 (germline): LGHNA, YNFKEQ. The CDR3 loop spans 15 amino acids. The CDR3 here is CASSQVGMLNSPLYF. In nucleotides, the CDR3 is TGTGCCAGCAGCCAAGTCGGGATGCTTAATTCACCCCTCTACTTT.

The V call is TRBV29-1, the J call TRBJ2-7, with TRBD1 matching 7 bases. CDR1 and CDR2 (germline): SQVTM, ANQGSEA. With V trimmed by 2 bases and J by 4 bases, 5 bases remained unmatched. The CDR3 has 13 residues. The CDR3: CSVETGQIYEQYF. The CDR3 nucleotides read TGCAGCGTTGAAACGGGACAGATTTACGAGCAGTACTTC.

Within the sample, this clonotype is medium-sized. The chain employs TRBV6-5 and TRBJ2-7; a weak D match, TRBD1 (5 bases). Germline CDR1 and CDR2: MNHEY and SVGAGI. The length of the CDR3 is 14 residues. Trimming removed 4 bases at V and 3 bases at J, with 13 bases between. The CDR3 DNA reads TGTGCCAGCAGTTCCCCGACAGCCCTCTACGAGCAGTACTTC. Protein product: CASSSPTALYEQYF.